One sample yielded the 9 T cell receptor beta chains listed below, sequenced in a study of CD8 T cells in Susac syndrome (dated by TCRdb to between 2018 and 2021). The receptor library was made with the immunoSEQ multiplex PCR assay. RNA was extracted using the RNeasy kit, and roughly 0.5 to 1 ug of the RNA was reverse transcribed with random hexamers. Using fastp trimming at Q25 and MiXCR clonotype assembly, TCRdb reanalyzed the public sequencing data and kept in-frame beta chains. Rows are unified per CDR3 protein, each entry keeping the most common DNA and genes. This sample comprises 95,000 to 150,000 distinct CDR3 sequences, about 92% of them detected only once. The top ten clones comprise less than 0.4% of the sample. Source material: CD8+ T cells from PBMCs. These receptor sequences come from a human donor with multiple sclerosis.

The rearrangement links TRBV19 to TRBJ2-7; a possible D gene is TRBD1 (6 bases). Between the trimmed V and J ends, which lost 3 bases and 3 bases, there was a span of 12 bases. The CDR3 runs to 14 residues. Per the germline V gene, CDR1 is LNHDA and CDR2 is SQIVND (reference sequence). The CDR3 region is CASSMFGDIYEQYF. The CDR3 DNA is TGTGCCAGTAGTATGTTTGGGGACATCTACGAGCAGTACTTC.

CDR3: CSVEGFTANYGYTF. In nucleotides, the CDR3 is TGCAGCGTTGAAGGGTTTACGGCTAACTATGGCTACACCTTC. The genes are TRBV29-1 and TRBJ1-2; D gene unclear. Trimming removed 1 base from V and 0 bases from J, with 9 bases in between. The CDR3 has 14 amino acids. The germline gives CDR1 SQVTM, CDR2 ANQGSEA.

This chain links TRBV13 with TRBJ1-1; D perhaps matches TRBD1 (6 bases). CDR3 length: 14 residues. V was clipped by 8 bases and J by 6 bases, with 19 bases between them. The germline V gene encodes CDR1 PRHDT and CDR2 FYEKMQ (reference sequence). Here the CDR3 DNA reads TGTGCCAGCCGAGAGGGGGGGGCGAAGGCTGAAGCTTTCTTT. Translation gives CASREGGAKAEAFF.

This clonotype was seen once. This sequence joins TRBV5-1 and TRBJ2-4, with 7 bases fitting TRBD2. Germline V gene lookup returns CDR1 SGHRS and CDR2 YFSETQ. V was pared by 4 bases and J by 9 bases, with 10 bases of the junction left unmatched. This CDR3 is built from 14 residues. CDR3 sequence reads: CASSGRDGLGIQYF. Written as DNA, the CDR3 is TGCGCCAGCAGCGGGAGGGACGGCCTGGGCATTCAGTACTTC.

This sequence joins TRBV9 and TRBJ1-2; D is uncertain. This CDR3 spans 13 amino acids. Trimming removed 2 bases from V and 4 bases from J, with 9 bases in between. Germline CDR1 reads SGDLS; CDR2 reads YYNGEE. The CDR3 DNA is TGTGCCAGCAGCGTGGGCAGTACCTATGGCTACACCTTC. Translated, it gives CASSVGSTYGYTF.

V usage is TRBV29-1 and J usage is TRBJ1-2, with 9 bases matching TRBD1. The CDR3 loop spans 14 amino acids. The germline V gene has CDR1 SQVTM and CDR2 ANQGSEA. The V gene end was trimmed by 5 bases and the J gene end by 4 bases; junction bases not matched to a gene: 8. The CDR3 spells CSVLQGANGYGYTF. The CDR3 DNA reads as TGCAGCGTTCTACAGGGGGCAAATGGCTATGGCTACACCTTC. Full variable domain (rest looked up from reference TRBV29-1 and TRBJ1-2): SAVISQKPSRDICQRGTSLTIQCQVDSQVTMMFWYRQQPGQSLTLIATANQGSEATYESGFVIDKFPISRPNLTFSTLTVSNMSPEDSSIYLCSVLQGANGYGYTFGSGTRLTVV.

J is TRBJ2-3 and V is TRBV12-3 or TRBV12-4; 7 bases are shared with TRBD1. The CDR3 length is 15 residues. V was pared by 4 bases and J by 0 bases, with 4 bases of the junction left unmatched. CDR3 in DNA: TGTGCCAGCAGTTCCTGGGACAGTAGCACAGATACGCAGTATTTT. This gives the protein CASSSWDSSTDTQYF.

The chain is built from TRBV28 and TRBJ1-3, with TRBD1 matching 8 bases. Trimming took 8 bases from V and 2 from J; bases not matched to a gene: 11. CDR3 size: 16 residues. Germline CDR1 reads MDHEN; CDR2 reads SYDVKM. The CDR3 spells CASSPRGRGPGNTIYF. The CDR3 DNA reads TGTGCCAGCTCGCCCAGGGGCAGGGGGCCTGGAAACACCATATATTTT.

In its sample, this clonotype was seen once. The genes are TRBV23-1 and TRBJ2-7; D is unclear. TRBV23-1 is assigned to the ORF class and has an uncertain function. CDR3 length: 14 residues. Trimming removed 5 bases at V and 3 bases at J, with 14 bases between. The CDR3 loop is CASSEPAGHYEQYV. The CDR3 nucleotides read TGCGCCAGCAGTGAACCTGCTGGGCACTACGAGCAGTACGTC.